One and the same sample provided the 14 T cell receptor beta chains below, sequenced in a study of neurological immune-mediated disorders. MiXCR, run by TCRdb on the 5' RACE reads, gives a single entry per CDR3 protein. The sample yields 45,000 to 60,000 distinct CDR3 sequences, roughly an eighth seen once. The sample's time point: longitudinal time-point 3. Sequenced input: PBMCs. Source of these receptors: a male donor with HTLV-1-associated myelopathy (HAM/TSP).

This clonotype was recorded only once. The chain employs TRBV30 and TRBJ1-2; 10 bases match TRBD1. The J segment lost 5 bases and the V segment lost 8 bases, leaving 5 bases of the junction unmatched. The CDR3 is made up of 12 amino acids. Per germline, CDR1 GTSNPN and CDR2 SVGIG (reference sequence). CDR3 loop: CAGTGAGYGYTF. DNA for the CDR3: TGTGCCGGGACAGGGGCAGGGTATGGCTACACCTTC.

This clonotype was counted ten times or more. This rearrangement joins TRBV5-1 to TRBJ2-7, with 7 bases that match TRBD2. After removal of 4 bases from V and 4 bases from J, the junction contained 5 bases not matched to a gene. The germline V gene encodes CDR1 SGHRS and CDR2 YFSETQ. The CDR3 runs 13 residues. The CDR3 sequence is CASSLGGGYEQYF. The CDR3 bases are TGCGCCAGCAGCCTTGGCGGGGGATACGAGCAGTACTTC.

V is TRBV27 and J is TRBJ2-5; 11 bases are a match to TRBD2. Germline V lookup: CDR1 MNHEY, CDR2 SMNVEV (reference sequence). The CDR3 has 18 residues. Trimming removed 4 bases from V and 1 base from J; junction bases left unmatched: 11. The DNA for the CDR3 is TGTGCCAGCAGTTCAACCGGAGGGGGGACTAGCGGCCAAGAGACCCAGTACTTC. It translates to CASSSTGGGTSGQETQYF.

The rearrangement uses TRBV6-4 and TRBJ2-1; D perhaps matches TRBD1 (5 bases). The V end lost 2 bases, the J end lost 7 bases, and 6 bases lay between the germline ends. CDR3 length equals 12 residues. Germline V gene lookup returns CDR1 MRHNA and CDR2 SNTAGT. CDR3: CASSDQGNEQFF. CDR3 nucleotides: TGTGCCAGCAGTGACCAGGGAAATGAGCAGTTCTTC.

The sample holds one count of this clonotype. A read error may explain this, as a much larger clone is one base away. The chain links TRBV20-1 to TRBJ2-3, with 7 nucleotides matching TRBD2. CDR1 DFQATT and CDR2 SNEGSKA come from the germline V gene (reference sequence). V was pared by 8 bases and J by 1 base, with 12 bases of the junction left unmatched. The CDR3 consists of 15 residues. The CDR3 sequence: CSTTSLGGGTDTQYF. Written as DNA, the CDR3 is TGCAGTACCACTTCGTTGGGAGGGGGCACAGATACGCAGTATTTT.

As for this clonotype: Germline is not matched at one junction end, which may reflect a read error. V usage is TRBV7-7 and J usage is TRBJ2-2; D is undetermined. The CDR3 runs 14 residues. Germline V gene data show CDR1 as SSHAT and CDR2 as FNYEAQ (reference sequence). The CDR3 loop reads CASSLDSGTGELFF. CDR3 DNA: TGTGCTAGCAGCTTAGATTCTGGCACCGGGGAGCTGTTTTTT.

This clonotype was found many times. V and J are TRBV7-9 and TRBJ2-5; D is uncertain. V lost 4 bases to trimming and J lost 7 bases, with 16 bases between them. The CDR3 has 14 residues. The germline V gene has CDR1 SEHNR and CDR2 FQNEAQ (reference sequence). CDR3 protein: CASSSTSGRGTQYF. CDR3 in DNA: TGTGCCAGCAGCTCGACCTCGGGCCGAGGGACCCAGTACTTC. Together with reference TRBV7-9 and TRBJ2-5, the CDR3 gives the full variable domain: DTGVSQNPRHKITKRGQNVTFRCDPISEHNRLYWYRQTLGQGPEFLTYFQNEAQLEKSRLLSDRFSAERPKGSFSTLEIQRTEQGDSAMYLCASSSTSGRGTQYFGPGTRLLVL.

This clonotype has a count of ten or more. The chain uses TRBV7-3 and TRBJ1-5; D remains ambiguous. Germline assignment: CDR1 SGHTA and CDR2 FQGTGA. The CDR3 has 13 residues. Trimming pared 2 bases from V and 4 bases from J, leaving 6 bases between. CDR3 nucleotides: TGTGCCAGCAGCTTAGAACCAAATCAGCCCCAGCATTTT. It codes for CASSLEPNQPQHF.

This clonotype showed up many times. The chain employs TRBV5-1 and TRBJ2-7, with 8 bases matching TRBD1. CDR1 is SGHRS, CDR2 YFSETQ, per germline. CDR3 size: 16 residues. V gave up 4 bases and J gave up 5 bases; unmatched junction bases: 14. The CDR3 nucleotides are TGCGCCAGCAGCCTTACGACAGGGGCTGGTGTTGACGAGCAGTACTTC. Translated, it gives CASSLTTGAGVDEQYF.

This clonotype was counted many times. V is TRBV7-9 and J is TRBJ1-3; a weak D match, TRBD1 (5 bases). V was cut by 1 base and J by 0 bases, with 7 bases left in between. This CDR3 has 15 amino acids. Germline lookup yields CDR1 SEHNR and CDR2 FQNEAQ (reference sequence). Written as DNA, the CDR3 is TGTGCCAGCAGCTTAGACAGGAGCTCTGGAAACACCATATATTTT. Translating it yields CASSLDRSSGNTIYF.

This clonotype was detected ten times or more. The V gene is TRBV7-9, the J gene TRBJ1-1; D gene ambiguous. Germline CDR1 SEHNR, CDR2 FQNEAQ (reference sequence). Between the trimmed V and J ends, which lost 1 base and 8 bases, there was a span of 14 bases. This CDR3 contains 14 residues. In DNA form, the CDR3 reads TGTGCCAGCAGCTTAGAGGCCTACACCCCAGAAGCTTTCTTT. It encodes CASSLEAYTPEAFF.

This clonotype occurred many times. J is TRBJ2-7 and V is TRBV20-1, with TRBD1 identical over 10 bases. The V gene's germline CDR1 is DFQATT and CDR2 SNEGSKA (reference sequence). V lost 7 bases, J lost 7 bases, and 7 bases stayed unmatched. The CDR3 has 12 residues. CDR3 nucleotide sequence: TGCAGTGTGGGACAGGGGAATTTGGAGCAGTACTTC. This codes for CSVGQGNLEQYF.

This clonotype was counted between two and nine times. The chain is built from TRBV12-3 or TRBV12-4 and TRBJ2-6, with 7 bases matching TRBD1. The CDR3 is 17 amino acids. V gave up 7 bases and J gave up 0 bases; unmatched junction bases: 9. Here the CDR3 reads CASTQGQALSGANVLTF. DNA for the CDR3: TGTGCCAGCACACAGGGGCAGGCCCTCTCTGGGGCCAACGTCCTGACTTTC.

This clonotype was recorded at least ten times. The J gene is TRBJ2-7, the V gene TRBV11-3; a weak D match, TRBD2 (5 bases). Per the germline V gene, CDR1 is SGHNT and CDR2 is YENEEA. V lost 7 bases and J lost 2, with 15 bases in between. There are 14 residues in the CDR3. CDR3 sequence (DNA): TGTGCCAGCAACAAGGCGGGTCAAGCCTACGAGCAGTACTTC. It specifies CASNKAGQAYEQYF.